This is a list of T cell receptor beta chains from one sample in a study of blood T cell repertoires in COVID-19. The data were produced by immunoSEQ multiplex PCR, yet TCRdb's version contains in-frame clones alone and is incomplete. The table has roughly 340,000 clones, 80% to 90% seen once. Specimen: PBMCs or T cells enriched from blood (not recorded which). These receptors were obtained from a man aged 18 to 30 who had recovered from COVID-19. Each CDR3 is given with its conserved first and last residue. The D gene is left open where the match is weak. Clone size appears in some rows only: once, few, many, or a class for an expanded clone.

d_call,j_call,v_call,clone_size,cdr3_aa,cdr3_nt
TRBD1,TRBJ1-2,TRBV19,.,CASSARQGALRPNYGYTF,TGTGCCAGTAGTGCGCGACAGGGGGCGTTAAGGCCGAACTATGGCTACACCTTC
.,TRBJ2-5,TRBV10-1,many,CASSESPTEETQYF,TGCGCCAGCAGTGAGTCGCCTACCGAAGAGACCCAGTACTTC
TRBD1,TRBJ2-3,TRBV6-1,.,CASRDPGQGKYF,TGTGCCAGCAGGGACCCGGGACAGGGGAAATATTTT
.,TRBJ1-5,TRBV27,once,CASSLSGGNQPQHF,TGTGCCAGCAGTTTATCGGGGGGGAATCAGCCCCAGCATTTT
.,TRBJ2-1,TRBV19,.,CASRSQRSVNEQFF,TGTGCCAGTAGGTCCCAGCGGTCTGTGAATGAGCAGTTCTTC
.,TRBJ2-7,TRBV23-1,.,CASSQSGSSYEQYF,TGCGCCAGCAGTCAATCAGGGAGCTCCTACGAGCAGTACTTC
TRBD1,TRBJ2-7,TRBV25-1,.,CASSPTAGTGYSWQYF,TGTGCCAGCAGTCCGACAGCCGGGACAGGGTATTCATGGCAGTACTTC
.,TRBJ2-2,TRBV7-9,.,CASSPPGGRSAGELFF,TGTGCCAGCAGCCCCCCGGGGGGCCGTTCTGCCGGGGAGCTGTTTTTT
TRBD2,TRBJ2-1,TRBV14,.,CASSPLAGAYNEQFF,TGTGCCAGCAGCCCCCTAGCGGGAGCCTACAATGAGCAGTTCTTC
TRBD2,TRBJ2-2,TRBV5-4,.,CASSPSGSNTGELFF,TGTGCCAGCAGCCCTAGCGGTTCTAACACCGGGGAGCTGTTTTTT